These 7 T cell receptor beta chains were sequenced from one sample in a study of T cells in Graves' hyperthyroidism and ophthalmopathy. Researchers took RNA transcripts and amplified the TCR beta CDR3 regions from them. TCR CDR3 regions were first amplified by RT-PCR with HTBI primers. TCRdb ran MiXCR on the multiplex PCR reads and lists one entry per CDR3 protein. The sample includes around 340,000 distinct CDR3 sequences, about 21% of them seen just once. Sequencing input: blood. These receptors were obtained from a woman aged 45-60 years with Graves' hyperthyroidism.

This clonotype was observed at least ten times. This chain joins TRBV5-5 and TRBJ1-4; D unresolved. CDR3 length equals 17 residues. Germline V gives CDR1 SGHKS, CDR2 YYEKEE (reference sequence). V lost 0 bases, J lost 0 bases, and 12 bases lay in between. The DNA of the CDR3 is TGTGCCAGCAGCTTGGCCAGGCAGCTGACAACTAATGAAAAACTGTTTTTT. This codes for CASSLARQLTTNEKLFF.

This clonotype was counted only a few times. The chain has TRBV5-6 and TRBJ1-1, with D maybe TRBD1 (5 bases). The ends were cut back, 2 bases at V and 5 bases at J, with 13 bases in the middle. CDR3 length: 14 amino acids. Per germline, CDR1 SGHDT and CDR2 YYEEEE. The CDR3 region has the DNA TGTGCCAGCAGCTTTAGGGGCTTGTTTACTGAAGCTTTCTTT. Translating gives CASSFRGLFTEAFF. The entire variable domain, with the rest obtained from reference TRBV5-6 and TRBJ1-1, is as follows: DAGVTQSPTHLIKTRGQQVTLRCSPKSGHDTVSWYQQALGQGPQFIFQYYEEEERQRGNFPDRFSGHQFPNYSSELNVNALLLGDSALYLCASSFRGLFTEAFFGQGTRLTVV.

The V call is TRBV4-1, the J call TRBJ1-5; 7 nucleotides line up with TRBD1. Trimming cost V 0 bases and J 2 bases; bases outside gene matches: 7. Germline CDR1 is MGHRA and CDR2 is YSYEKL. The length of the CDR3 is 17 residues. The CDR3 DNA reads TGCGCCAGCAGCCAAGATGGGGGACAGAGGGGCAATCAGCCCCAGCATTTT. This codes for CASSQDGGQRGNQPQHF.

This clonotype was observed a handful of times. The chain has TRBV7-6 and TRBJ2-2; 7 nucleotides match TRBD1. Germline V gene sequence: CDR1 SGHVS, CDR2 FNYEAQ. The CDR3 length is 14 residues. V lost 1 base and J lost 10; bases outside the gene matches: 6. The CDR3 protein is CASSLGPGGKELFF. DNA for the CDR3: TGTGCCAGCAGCTTAGGCCCAGGGGGAAAGGAGCTGTTTTTT.

The chain combines TRBV28 with TRBJ2-1; 8 nucleotides match TRBD1. Germline trimming cut 9 bases from V and 3 bases from J; bases unmatched to any gene: 7. In germline, CDR1 is MDHEN, CDR2 SYDVKM. The CDR3 is made up of 14 amino acids. The CDR3 DNA reads as TGTGCCAGTACGCGGGACAGGCTCTACAATGAGCAGTTCTTC. Protein product: CASTRDRLYNEQFF.

The V call is TRBV5-1, the J call TRBJ2-5, with 10 bases that match TRBD1. J lost 5 bases, V lost 4 bases, and 5 bases had no gene match. The CDR3 runs to 14 residues. Germline CDR1 SGHRS, CDR2 YFSETQ. The CDR3 region is CASSETGGWETQYF. CDR3 DNA: TGCGCCAGCAGCGAGACAGGGGGCTGGGAGACCCAGTACTTC.

This clonotype was counted many times. The chain carries TRBV5-1 and TRBJ2-1, with 12 positions matching TRBD1. Per germline, CDR1 SGHRS and CDR2 YFSETQ. The CDR3 covers 17 residues. Unmatched junction bases numbered 7, after V lost 0 bases and J lost 6 bases. This chain's CDR3 is CASSLGDRGRLTNEQFF. In DNA form, the CDR3 reads TGCGCCAGCAGCTTGGGGGACAGGGGGCGCTTGACCAATGAGCAGTTCTTC.